One sample yielded the 7 T cell receptor beta chains listed below, sequenced in a study of beta chain features in type 1 diabetes. Regarding the study as a whole: Type 1 diabetes patients showed a moderate but significant shortening of TCRB CDR3s in all four CD4+ subsets.

Sequenced material consisted of expressed TCRB transcripts (all of the isolated RNA was reverse transcribed). The table came from immunoSEQ multiplex PCR; TCRdb's copy has only in-frame clones and leaves some out. This table holds over 600,000 clones, roughly 12% found once. Antigens for these TCRs are unknown. The sequenced material came from naive CD4+ T cells from blood. These receptors were obtained from a man aged 30 to 45 with type 1 diabetes.

This clone was found a few times. This chain links TRBV4-3 with TRBJ2-5; TRBD1 matches 7 bases. V was pared by 1 base and J by 5 bases, with 7 bases of the junction left unmatched. CDR1 is LGHNA and CDR2 is YSLEER in the germline V gene. CDR3 size: 15 residues. CDR3 sequence (DNA): TGCGCCAGCAGCCAAGGAGGGGGCTTGTGGGAGACCCAGTACTTC. It translates to CASSQGGGLWETQYF.

V usage is TRBV27 and J usage is TRBJ2-7, with unresolved D. Germline V gene data show CDR1 as MNHEY and CDR2 as SMNVEV (reference sequence). V lost 3 bases to trimming and J lost 4 bases, with 13 bases between them. The CDR3 covers 14 residues. CDR3 DNA: TGTGCCAGCAGTTTGACAAGGTCGTTGTACGAGCAGTACTTC. Protein sequence: CASSLTRSLYEQYF.

This chain connects TRBV5-1 to TRBJ2-2, with D possibly being TRBD2 (5 bases). The CDR3 loop spans 16 amino acids. Trimming pared 0 bases from V and 1 base from J, leaving 10 bases between. Germline assignment: CDR1 SGHRS and CDR2 YFSETQ. CDR3 sequence (DNA): TGCGCCAGCAGCTTGGTAGCTAGCTTGAACACCGGGGAGCTGTTTTTT. This sequence encodes CASSLVASLNTGELFF.

The V and J genes are TRBV7-2 and TRBJ1-2, with D unclear. This CDR3 is 15 amino acids long. From germline, CDR1 is SGHTA and CDR2 FQGNSA. V lost 4 bases and J lost 5, with 17 bases in between. The CDR3 nucleotides are TGTGCCAGCAGCTCTCAAGAGGGATTCCTTTATGGCTACACCTTC. The encoded protein is CASSSQEGFLYGYTF.

This sequence joins TRBV29-1 and TRBJ1-2; D is undetermined. V lost 0 bases, J lost 1 base, and 9 bases lay in between. The CDR3 is 14 amino acids. Germline-derived CDR1 and CDR2 are SQVTM and ANQGSEA. CDR3 residues: CSVEERPNNYGYTF. CDR3 in DNA: TGCAGCGTTGAAGAACGTCCAAATAACTATGGCTACACCTTC.

The table lists this clone with a few counts. This rearrangement joins TRBV19 to TRBJ2-3, with no clear D. V was pared by 7 bases and J by 6 bases, with 11 bases between. CDR1 and CDR2 (germline): LNHDA, SQIVND (reference sequence). CDR3 length: 12 amino acids. The CDR3 loop is CASTSDGDTQYF. In DNA form, the CDR3 reads TGTGCCAGTACCTCGGACGGCGATACGCAGTATTTT. The full variable domain, completed using reference TRBV19 and TRBJ2-3, is DGGITQSPKYLFRKEGQNVTLSCEQNLNHDAMYWYRQDPGQGLRLIYYSQIVNDFQKGDIAEGYSVSREKKESFPLTVTSAQKNPTAFYLCASTSDGDTQYFGPGTRLTVL.

This chain connects TRBV4-2 to TRBJ2-1; a possible D gene is TRBD1 (5 bases). Germline V gene data show CDR1 as LGHNA and CDR2 as YNFKEQ. CDR3 length: 16 residues. Trimming stripped 0 bases from V and 0 bases from J, with 9 bases between. The DNA for the CDR3 is TGTGCCAGCAGCCAAGAAGGGCAGGGCTCCTACAATGAGCAGTTCTTC. It specifies CASSQEGQGSYNEQFF.